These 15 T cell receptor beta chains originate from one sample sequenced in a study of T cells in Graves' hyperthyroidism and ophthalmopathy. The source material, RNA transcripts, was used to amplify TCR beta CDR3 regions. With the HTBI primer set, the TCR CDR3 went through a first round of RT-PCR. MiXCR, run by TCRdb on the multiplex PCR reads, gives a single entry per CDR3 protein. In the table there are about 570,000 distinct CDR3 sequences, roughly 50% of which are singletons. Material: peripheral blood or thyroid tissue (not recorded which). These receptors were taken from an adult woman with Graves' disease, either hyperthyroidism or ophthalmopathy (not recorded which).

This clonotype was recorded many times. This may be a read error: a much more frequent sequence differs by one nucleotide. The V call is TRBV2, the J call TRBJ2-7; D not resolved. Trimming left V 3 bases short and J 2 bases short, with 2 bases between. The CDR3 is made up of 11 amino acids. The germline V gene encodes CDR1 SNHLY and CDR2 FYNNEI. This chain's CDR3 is CASSDAYEQYF. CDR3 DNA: TGTGCCAGCAGTGATGCCTACGAGCAGTACTTC.

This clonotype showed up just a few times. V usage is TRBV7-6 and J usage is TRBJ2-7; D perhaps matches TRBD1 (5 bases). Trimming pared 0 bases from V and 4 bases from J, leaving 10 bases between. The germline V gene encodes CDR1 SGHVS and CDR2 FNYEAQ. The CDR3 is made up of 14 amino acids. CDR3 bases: TGTGCCAGCAGCTTAGCTGGCAGGGTGTACGAGCAGTACTTC. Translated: CASSLAGRVYEQYF.

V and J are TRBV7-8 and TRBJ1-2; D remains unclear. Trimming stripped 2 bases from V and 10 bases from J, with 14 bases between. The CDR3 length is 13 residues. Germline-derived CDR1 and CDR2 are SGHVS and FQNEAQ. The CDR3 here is CASSLTTLEVYTF. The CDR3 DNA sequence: TGTGCCAGCAGCTTAACGACGCTGGAGGTCTACACCTTC.

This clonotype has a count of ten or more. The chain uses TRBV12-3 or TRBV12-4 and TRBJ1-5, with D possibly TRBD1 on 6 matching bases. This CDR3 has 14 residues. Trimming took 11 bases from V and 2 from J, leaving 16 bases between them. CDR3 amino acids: CASSGAGGNQPQHF. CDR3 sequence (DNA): TGTGCCTCAAGTGGGGCAGGGGGCAATCAGCCCCAGCATTTT.

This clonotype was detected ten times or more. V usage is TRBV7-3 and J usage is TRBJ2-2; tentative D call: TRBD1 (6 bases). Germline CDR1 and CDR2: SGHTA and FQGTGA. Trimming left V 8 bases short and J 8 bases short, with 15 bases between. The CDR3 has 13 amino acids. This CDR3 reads CASQGNPEGELFF. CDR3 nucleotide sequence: TGTGCCAGCCAGGGGAATCCTGAGGGGGAGCTGTTTTTT.

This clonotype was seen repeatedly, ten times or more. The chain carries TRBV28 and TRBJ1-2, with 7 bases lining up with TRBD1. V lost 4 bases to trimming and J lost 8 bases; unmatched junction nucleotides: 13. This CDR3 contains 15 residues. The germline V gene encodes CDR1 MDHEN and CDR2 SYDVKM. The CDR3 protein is CASSSSSDRVGGYTF. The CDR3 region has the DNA TGTGCCAGCAGTTCGTCTAGTGACAGGGTCGGAGGCTACACCTTC.

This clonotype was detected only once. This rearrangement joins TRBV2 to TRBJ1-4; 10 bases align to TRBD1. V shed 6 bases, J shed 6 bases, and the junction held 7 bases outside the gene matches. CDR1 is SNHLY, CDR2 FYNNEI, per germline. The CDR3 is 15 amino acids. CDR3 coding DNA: TGTGCCAGCAGGGAGGACAGGGGGAAATATGAAAAACTGTTTTTT. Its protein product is CASREDRGKYEKLFF.

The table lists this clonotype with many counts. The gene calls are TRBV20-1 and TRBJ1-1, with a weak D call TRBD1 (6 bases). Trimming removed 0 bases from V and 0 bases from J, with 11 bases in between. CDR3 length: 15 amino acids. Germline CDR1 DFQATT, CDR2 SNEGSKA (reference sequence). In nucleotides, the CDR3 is TGCAGTGCTAGAGATATGGGACACCTGAACACTGAAGCTTTCTTT. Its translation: CSARDMGHLNTEAFF.

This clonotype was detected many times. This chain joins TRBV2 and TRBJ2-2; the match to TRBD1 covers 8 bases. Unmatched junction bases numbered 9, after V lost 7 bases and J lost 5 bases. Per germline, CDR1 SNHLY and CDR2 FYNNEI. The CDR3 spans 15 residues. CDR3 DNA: TGTGCCAGCACGAGAAGGACAGGGACTACCGGGGAGCTGTTTTTT. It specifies CASTRRTGTTGELFF.

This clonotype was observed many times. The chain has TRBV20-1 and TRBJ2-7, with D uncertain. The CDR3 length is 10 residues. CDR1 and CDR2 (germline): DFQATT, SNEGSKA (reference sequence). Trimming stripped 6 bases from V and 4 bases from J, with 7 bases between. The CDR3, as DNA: TGCAGTGCCGCTTTGTACGAGCAGTACTTC. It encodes CSAALYEQYF.

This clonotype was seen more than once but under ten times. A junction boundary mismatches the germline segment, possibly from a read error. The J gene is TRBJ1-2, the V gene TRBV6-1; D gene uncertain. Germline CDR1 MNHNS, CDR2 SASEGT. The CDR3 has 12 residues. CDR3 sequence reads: CAISEASSGNTF. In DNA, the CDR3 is TGTGCCATCAGTGAAGCCAGCTCTGGAAACACCTTC.

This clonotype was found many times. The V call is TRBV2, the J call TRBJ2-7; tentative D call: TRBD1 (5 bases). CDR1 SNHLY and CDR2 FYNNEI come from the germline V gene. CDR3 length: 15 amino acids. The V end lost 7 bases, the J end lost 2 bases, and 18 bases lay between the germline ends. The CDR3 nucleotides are TGTGCCAGCACACGCTTCCCGCAGGGTCCCTACGAGCAGTACTTC. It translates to CASTRFPQGPYEQYF.

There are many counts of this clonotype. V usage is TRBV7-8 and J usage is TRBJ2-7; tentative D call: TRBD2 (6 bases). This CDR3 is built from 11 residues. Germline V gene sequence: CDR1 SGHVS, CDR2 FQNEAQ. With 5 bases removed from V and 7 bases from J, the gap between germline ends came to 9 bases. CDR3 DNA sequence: TGTGCCAGCAGCGCTGGGGGGGAGCAGTACTTC. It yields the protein CASSAGGEQYF.

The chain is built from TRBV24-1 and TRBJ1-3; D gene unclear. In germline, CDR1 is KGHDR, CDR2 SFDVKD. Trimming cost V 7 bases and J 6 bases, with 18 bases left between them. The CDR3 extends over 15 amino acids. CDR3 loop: CATSTGKAGSNTIYF. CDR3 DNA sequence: TGTGCCACCAGCACCGGGAAAGCAGGATCAAACACCATATATTTT.

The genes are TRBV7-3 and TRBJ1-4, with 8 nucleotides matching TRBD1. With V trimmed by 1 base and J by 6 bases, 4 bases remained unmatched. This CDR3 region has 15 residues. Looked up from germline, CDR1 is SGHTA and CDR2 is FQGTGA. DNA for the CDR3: TGTGCCAGCAGCTTAAATCCAGGGGGCGATGAAAAACTGTTTTTT. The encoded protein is CASSLNPGGDEKLFF. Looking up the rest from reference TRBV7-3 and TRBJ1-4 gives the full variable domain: GAGVSQTPSNKVTEKGKYVELRCDPISGHTALYWYRQSLGQGPEFLIYFQGTGAADDSGLPNDRFFAVRPEGSVSTLKIQRTERGDSAVYLCASSLNPGGDEKLFFGSGTQLSVL.